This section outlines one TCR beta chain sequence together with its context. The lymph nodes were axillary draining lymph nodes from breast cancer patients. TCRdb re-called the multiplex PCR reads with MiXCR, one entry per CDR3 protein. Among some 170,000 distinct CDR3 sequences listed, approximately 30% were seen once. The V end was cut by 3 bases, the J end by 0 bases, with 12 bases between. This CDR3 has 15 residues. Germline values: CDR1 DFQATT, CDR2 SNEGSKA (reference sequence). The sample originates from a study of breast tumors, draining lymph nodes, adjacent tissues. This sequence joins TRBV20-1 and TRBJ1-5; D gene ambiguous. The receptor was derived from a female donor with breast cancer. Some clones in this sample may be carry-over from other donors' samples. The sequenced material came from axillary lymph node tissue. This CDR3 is CSASSDTLSNQPQHF. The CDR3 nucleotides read TGCAGTGCTAGTTCCGACACTCTTAGCAATCAGCCCCAGCATTTT.